The clone carrying this T cell receptor (beta chain) was counted only a few times. Its matching antigen is unknown. The ends lost 5 bases at V and 5 bases at J; junction bases unmatched: 3. CDR3 length equals 13 residues. Germline V lookup: CDR1 ENHRY, CDR2 SYGVKD. For TCR beta, libraries came from iRepertoire HTBI primers and Arm-PCR of CDR3 regions. In TCRdb, the multiplex PCR reads were re-called with MiXCR into one record per CDR3 protein. This sample has 530,000 or so distinct CDR3 sequences, with roughly 15% found just once. Sample time point: newly diagnosed GD, antithyroid drugs for less than 3 months. The TCR library was prepared using RNA isolated from PBMCs. This sample was taken from a study of regulatory T cells in long-lasting Graves disease. Study findings and constraints: TRBV28, TRBJ1-2 and TRBJ2-5 were favored in persistent disease.

This same sample was also taken into another study, of T cells in Graves' hyperthyroidism and ophthalmopathy. As reported in that work: Blood also carried most thyroid clonotypes expanded above 0.001.

The starting material was peripheral blood mononuclear cells (PBMCs), obtained at new diagnosis, from a patient treated with antithyroid drugs. This sequence was found in a man aged 18-30 years with Graves disease. The chain is built from TRBV10-3 and TRBJ2-3; the match to TRBD1 covers 8 bases. The CDR3 DNA reads TGTGCCATCAGTCAGGGGGCAGGAGATACGCAGTATTTT. Translation: CAISQGAGDTQYF.